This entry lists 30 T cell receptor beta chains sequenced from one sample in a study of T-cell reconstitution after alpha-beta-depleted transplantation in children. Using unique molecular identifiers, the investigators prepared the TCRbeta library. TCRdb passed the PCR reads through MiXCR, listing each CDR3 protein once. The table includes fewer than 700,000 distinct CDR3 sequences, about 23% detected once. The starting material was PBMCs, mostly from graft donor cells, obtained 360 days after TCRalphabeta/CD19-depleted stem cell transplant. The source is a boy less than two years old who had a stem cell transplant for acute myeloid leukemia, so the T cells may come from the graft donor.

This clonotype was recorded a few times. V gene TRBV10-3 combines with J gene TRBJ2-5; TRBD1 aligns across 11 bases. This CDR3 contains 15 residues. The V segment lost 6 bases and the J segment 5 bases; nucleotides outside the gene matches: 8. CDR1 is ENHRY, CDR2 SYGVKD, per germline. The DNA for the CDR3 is TGTGCCATCAGGGACCGGACAGGGGGCGGGGAGACCCAGTACTTC. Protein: CAIRDRTGGGETQYF.

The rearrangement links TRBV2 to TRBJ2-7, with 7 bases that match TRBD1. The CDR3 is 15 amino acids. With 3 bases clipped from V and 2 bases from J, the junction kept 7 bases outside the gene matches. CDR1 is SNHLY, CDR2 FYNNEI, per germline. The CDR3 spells CASSEKGQVPYEQYV. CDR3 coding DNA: TGTGCCAGCAGTGAGAAAGGACAGGTCCCCTACGAGCAGTACGTC.

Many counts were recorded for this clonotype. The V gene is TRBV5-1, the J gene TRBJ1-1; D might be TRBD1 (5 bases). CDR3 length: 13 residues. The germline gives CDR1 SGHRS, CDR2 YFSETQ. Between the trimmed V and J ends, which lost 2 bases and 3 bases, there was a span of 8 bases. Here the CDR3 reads CASSLQVDTEAFF. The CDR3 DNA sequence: TGCGCCAGCAGCTTACAGGTTGACACTGAAGCTTTCTTT.

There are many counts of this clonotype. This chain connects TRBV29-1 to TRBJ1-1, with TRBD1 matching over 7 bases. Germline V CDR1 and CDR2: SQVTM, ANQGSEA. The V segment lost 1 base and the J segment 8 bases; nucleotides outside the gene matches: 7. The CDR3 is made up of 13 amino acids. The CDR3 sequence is CSVEGRGRAEAFF. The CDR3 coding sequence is TGCAGCGTTGAAGGCAGGGGGAGGGCCGAAGCTTTCTTT.

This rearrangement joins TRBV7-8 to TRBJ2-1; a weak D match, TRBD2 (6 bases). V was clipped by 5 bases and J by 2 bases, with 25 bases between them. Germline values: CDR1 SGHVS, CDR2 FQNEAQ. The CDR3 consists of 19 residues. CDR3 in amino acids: CASSPRGGRDSLPYNEQFF. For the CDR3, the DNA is TGTGCCAGCAGCCCGAGAGGTGGCAGGGACTCTCTGCCCTACAATGAGCAGTTCTTC.

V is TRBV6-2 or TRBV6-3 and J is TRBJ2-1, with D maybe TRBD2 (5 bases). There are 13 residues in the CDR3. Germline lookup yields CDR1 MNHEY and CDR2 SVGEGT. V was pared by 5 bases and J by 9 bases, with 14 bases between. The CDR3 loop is CASSILASGEQFF. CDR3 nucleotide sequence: TGTGCCAGCAGTATCCTCGCCAGCGGTGAGCAGTTCTTC.

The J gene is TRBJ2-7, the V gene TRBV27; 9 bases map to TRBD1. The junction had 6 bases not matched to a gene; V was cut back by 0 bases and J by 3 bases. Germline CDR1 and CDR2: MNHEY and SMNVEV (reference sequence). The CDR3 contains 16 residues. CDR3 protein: CASSLSSGTGFYEQYF. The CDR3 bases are TGTGCCAGCAGTTTATCGTCCGGGACAGGGTTCTACGAGCAGTACTTC.

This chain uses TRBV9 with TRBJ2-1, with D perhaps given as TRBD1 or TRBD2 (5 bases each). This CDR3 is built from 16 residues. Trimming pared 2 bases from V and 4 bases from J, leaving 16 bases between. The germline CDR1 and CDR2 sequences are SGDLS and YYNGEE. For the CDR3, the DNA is TGTGCCAGCAGCGTCTTTCGGGACCCTCCTTACAATGAGCAGTTCTTC. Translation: CASSVFRDPPYNEQFF.

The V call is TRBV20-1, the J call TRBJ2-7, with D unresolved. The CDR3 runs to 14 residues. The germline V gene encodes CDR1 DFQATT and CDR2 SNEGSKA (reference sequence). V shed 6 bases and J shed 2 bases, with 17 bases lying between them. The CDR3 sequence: CSAHRATGPYEQYV. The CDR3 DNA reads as TGCAGTGCCCACCGGGCGACCGGACCCTACGAGCAGTACGTC.

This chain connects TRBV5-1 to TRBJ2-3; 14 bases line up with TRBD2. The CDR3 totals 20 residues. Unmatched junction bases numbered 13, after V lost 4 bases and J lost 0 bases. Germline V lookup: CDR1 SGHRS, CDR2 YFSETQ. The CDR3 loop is CASSPLPGLAGARSTDTQYF. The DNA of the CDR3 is TGCGCCAGCAGCCCGCTCCCGGGACTAGCGGGGGCTCGTAGCACAGATACGCAGTATTTT.

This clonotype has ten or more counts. This CDR3 is CASTSVGTGGAINEQFF. DNA of the CDR3: TGTGCCAGCACCTCGGTAGGGACAGGGGGCGCGATAAATGAGCAGTTCTTC. The chain couples TRBV6-2 or TRBV6-3 to TRBJ2-1, with 12 bases that match TRBD1. Germline V gene data show CDR1 as MNHEY and CDR2 as SVGEGT. With 7 bases clipped from V and 7 bases from J, the junction kept 14 bases outside the gene matches. CDR3 length: 17 residues.

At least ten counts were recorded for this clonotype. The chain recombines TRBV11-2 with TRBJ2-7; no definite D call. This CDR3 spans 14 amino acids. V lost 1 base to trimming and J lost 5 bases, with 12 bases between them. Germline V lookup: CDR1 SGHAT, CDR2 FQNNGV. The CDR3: CASSLGSLLDEQYV. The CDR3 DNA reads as TGTGCCAGCAGCTTAGGTAGCCTCCTTGACGAGCAGTACGTC.

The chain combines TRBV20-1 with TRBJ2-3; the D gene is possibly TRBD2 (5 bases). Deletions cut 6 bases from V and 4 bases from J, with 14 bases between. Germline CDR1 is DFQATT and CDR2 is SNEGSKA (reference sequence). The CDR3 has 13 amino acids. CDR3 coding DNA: TGCAGTGCCGAAGTACTAGTTGCAGATACGCAGTATTTT. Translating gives CSAEVLVADTQYF.

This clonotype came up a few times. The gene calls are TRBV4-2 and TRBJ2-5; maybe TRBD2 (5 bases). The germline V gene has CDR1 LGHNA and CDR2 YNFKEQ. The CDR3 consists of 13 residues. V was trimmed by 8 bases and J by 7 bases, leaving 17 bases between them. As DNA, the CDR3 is TGTGCCAGCCGAGGTGGAGGTACCGGGACCCAGTACTTC. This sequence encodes CASRGGGTGTQYF.

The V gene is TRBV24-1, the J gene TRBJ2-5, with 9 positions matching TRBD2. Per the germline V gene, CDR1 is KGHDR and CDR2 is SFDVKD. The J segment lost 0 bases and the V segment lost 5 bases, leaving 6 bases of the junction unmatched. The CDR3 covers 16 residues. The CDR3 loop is CATSGLTSGDQETQYF. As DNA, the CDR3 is TGTGCCACCAGTGGCCTGACTAGCGGAGACCAAGAGACCCAGTACTTC.

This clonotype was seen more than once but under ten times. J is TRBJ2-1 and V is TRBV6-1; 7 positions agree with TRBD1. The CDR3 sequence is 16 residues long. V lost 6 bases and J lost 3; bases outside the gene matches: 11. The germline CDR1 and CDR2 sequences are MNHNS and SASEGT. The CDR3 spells CASRLTLGTVYNEQFF. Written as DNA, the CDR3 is TGTGCCAGCAGACTGACGTTGGGGACAGTCTACAATGAGCAGTTCTTC.

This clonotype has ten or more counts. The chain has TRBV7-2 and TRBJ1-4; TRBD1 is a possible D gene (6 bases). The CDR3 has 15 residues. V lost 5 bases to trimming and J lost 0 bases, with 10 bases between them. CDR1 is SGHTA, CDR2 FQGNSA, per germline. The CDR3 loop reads CASSPWTATNEKLFF. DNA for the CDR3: TGTGCCAGCAGCCCGTGGACAGCAACTAATGAAAAACTGTTTTTT.

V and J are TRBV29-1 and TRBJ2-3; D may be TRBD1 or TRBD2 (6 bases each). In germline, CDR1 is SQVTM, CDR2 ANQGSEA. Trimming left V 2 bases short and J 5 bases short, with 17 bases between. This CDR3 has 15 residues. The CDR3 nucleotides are TGCAGCGTTGAATATCGGGGGCCCGGGATAGATACGCAGTATTTT. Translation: CSVEYRGPGIDTQYF.

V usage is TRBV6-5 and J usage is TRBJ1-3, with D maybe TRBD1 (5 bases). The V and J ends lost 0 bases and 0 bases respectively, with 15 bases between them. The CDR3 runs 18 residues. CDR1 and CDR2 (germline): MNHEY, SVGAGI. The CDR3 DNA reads TGTGCCAGCAGTTACTCCAGTCCGGGACGTACCTCTGGAAACACCATATATTTT. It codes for CASSYSSPGRTSGNTIYF.

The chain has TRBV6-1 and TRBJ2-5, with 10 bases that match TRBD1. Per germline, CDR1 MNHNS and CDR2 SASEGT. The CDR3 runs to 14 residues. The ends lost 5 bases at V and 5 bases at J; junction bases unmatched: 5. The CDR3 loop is CASSRRQGAETQYF. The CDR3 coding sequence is TGTGCCAGCAGTCGAAGACAGGGGGCTGAGACCCAGTACTTC.

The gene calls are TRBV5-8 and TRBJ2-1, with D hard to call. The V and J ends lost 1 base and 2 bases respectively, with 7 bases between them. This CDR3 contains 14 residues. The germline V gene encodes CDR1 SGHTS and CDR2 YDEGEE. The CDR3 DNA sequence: TGTGCCAGCAGCTTGAAACATACCTACAATGAGCAGTTCTTC. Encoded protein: CASSLKHTYNEQFF.

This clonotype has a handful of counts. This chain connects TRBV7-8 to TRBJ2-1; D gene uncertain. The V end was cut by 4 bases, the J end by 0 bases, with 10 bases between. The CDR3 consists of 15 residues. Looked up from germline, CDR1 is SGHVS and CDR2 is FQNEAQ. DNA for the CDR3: TGTGCCAGCAGCTATGTTAGTAGCTCCTACAATGAGCAGTTCTTC. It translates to CASSYVSSSYNEQFF.

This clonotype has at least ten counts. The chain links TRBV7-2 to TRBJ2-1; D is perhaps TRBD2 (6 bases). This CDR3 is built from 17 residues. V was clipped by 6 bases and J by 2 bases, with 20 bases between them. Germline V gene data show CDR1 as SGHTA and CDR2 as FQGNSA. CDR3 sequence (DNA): TGTGCCAGCAGTTGGAGGGGCGGGGTACCTACCTACAATGAGCAGTTCTTC. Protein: CASSWRGGVPTYNEQFF.

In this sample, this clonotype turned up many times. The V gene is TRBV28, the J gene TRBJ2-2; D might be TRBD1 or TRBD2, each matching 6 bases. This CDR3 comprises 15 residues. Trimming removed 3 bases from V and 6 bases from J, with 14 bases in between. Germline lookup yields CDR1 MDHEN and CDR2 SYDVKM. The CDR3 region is CASSFSRRGSGELFF. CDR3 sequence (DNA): TGTGCCAGCAGTTTCTCCAGGAGGGGGTCCGGGGAGCTGTTTTTT.

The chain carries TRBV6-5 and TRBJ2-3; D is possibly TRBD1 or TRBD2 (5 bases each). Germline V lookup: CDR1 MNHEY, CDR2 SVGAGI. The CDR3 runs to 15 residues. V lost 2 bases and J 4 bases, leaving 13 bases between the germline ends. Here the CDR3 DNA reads TGTGCCAGCAGTTACCGGGGCAGTATCCCAGATACGCAGTATTTT. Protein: CASSYRGSIPDTQYF.

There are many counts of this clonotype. The chain's CDR3 is CASRHTGTGEYNEQFF. CDR3 nucleotide sequence: TGCGCCAGCAGACACACCGGGACAGGGGAATACAATGAGCAGTTCTTC. The gene calls are TRBV5-1 and TRBJ2-1, with 10 bases lining up with TRBD1. J was trimmed by 4 bases and V by 5 bases; bases with no gene match: 9. Germline V gene lookup returns CDR1 SGHRS and CDR2 YFSETQ. There are 16 residues in the CDR3.

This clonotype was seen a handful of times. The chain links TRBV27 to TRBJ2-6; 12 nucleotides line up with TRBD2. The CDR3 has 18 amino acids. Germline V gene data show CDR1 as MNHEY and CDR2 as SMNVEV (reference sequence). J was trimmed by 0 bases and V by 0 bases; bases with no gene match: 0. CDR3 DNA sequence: TGTGCCAGCAGTTTATCGACTAGCGGGAGCTCTGGGGCCAACGTCCTGACTTTC. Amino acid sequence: CASSLSTSGSSGANVLTF. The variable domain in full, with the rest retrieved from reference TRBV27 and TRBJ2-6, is EAQVTQNPRYLITVTGKKLTVTCSQNMNHEYMSWYRQDPGLGLRQIYYSMNVEVTDKGDVPEGYKVSRKEKRNFPLILESPSPNQTSLYFCASSLSTSGSSGANVLTFGAGSRLTVL.

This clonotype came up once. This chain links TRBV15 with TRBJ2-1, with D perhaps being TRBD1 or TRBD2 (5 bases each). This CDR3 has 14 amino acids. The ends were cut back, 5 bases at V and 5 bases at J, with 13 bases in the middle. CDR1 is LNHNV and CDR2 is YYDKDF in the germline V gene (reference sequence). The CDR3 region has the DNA TGTGCCACCAGCCCCCGGGACCTGAACAATGAGCAGTTCTTC. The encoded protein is CATSPRDLNNEQFF.

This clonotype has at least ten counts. CDR3 loop: CASSLTPVYEQYV. CDR3 DNA: TGTGCCAGCAGCTTAACCCCTGTCTACGAGCAGTACGTC. V gene TRBV5-6 combines with J gene TRBJ2-7; D ambiguous. V was trimmed by 2 bases and J by 3 bases, leaving 9 bases between them. The germline V gene has CDR1 SGHDT and CDR2 YYEEEE. The length of the CDR3 is 13 residues.

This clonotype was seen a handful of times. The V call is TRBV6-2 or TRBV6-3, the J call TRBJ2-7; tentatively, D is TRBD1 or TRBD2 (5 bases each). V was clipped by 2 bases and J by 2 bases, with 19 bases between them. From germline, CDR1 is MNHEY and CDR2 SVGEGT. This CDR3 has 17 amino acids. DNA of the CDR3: TGTGCCAGCAGTTACAGCGAAGGGACCAAGAGAGCCTACGAGCAGTACTTC. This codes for CASSYSEGTKRAYEQYF.